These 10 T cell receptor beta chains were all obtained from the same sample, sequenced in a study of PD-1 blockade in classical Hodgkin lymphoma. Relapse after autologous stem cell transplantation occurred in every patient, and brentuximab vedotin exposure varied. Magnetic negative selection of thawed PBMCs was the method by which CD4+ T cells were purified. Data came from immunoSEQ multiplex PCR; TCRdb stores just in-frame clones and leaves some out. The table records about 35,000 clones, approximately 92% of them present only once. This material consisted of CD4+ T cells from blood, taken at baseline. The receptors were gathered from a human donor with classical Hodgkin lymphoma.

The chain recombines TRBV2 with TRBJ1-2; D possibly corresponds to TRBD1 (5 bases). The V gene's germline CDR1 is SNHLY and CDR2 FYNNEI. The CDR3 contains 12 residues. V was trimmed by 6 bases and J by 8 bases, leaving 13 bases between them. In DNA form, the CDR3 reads TGTGCCAGCAGCGAGATAGGGGCCGGCTACACCTTC. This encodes CASSEIGAGYTF.

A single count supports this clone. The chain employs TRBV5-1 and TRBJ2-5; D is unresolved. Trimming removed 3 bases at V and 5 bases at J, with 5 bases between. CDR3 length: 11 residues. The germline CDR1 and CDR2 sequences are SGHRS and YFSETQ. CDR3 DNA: TGCGCCAGCAGCTCCGGGGAGACCCAGTACTTC. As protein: CASSSGETQYF.

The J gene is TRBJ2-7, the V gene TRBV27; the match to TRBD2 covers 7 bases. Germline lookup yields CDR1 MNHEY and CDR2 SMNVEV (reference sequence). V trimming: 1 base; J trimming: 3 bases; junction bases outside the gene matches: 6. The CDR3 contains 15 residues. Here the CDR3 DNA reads TGTGCCAGCAGTTTATATCTAGCGGTTGGCTACGAGCAGTACTTC. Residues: CASSLYLAVGYEQYF.

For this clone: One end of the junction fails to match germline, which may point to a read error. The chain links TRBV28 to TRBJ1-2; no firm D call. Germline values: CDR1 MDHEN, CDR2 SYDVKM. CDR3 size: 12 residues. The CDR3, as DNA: TGTGCCAGCAGCCCCGAAGTAAGGTCGCGGGTCTTC. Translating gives CASSPEVRSRVF.

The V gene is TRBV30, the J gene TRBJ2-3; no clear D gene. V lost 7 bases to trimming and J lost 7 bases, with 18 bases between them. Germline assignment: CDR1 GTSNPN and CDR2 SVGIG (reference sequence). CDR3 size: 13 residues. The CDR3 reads CASTGPTRNTQYF. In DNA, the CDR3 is TGTGCCTCAACGGGCCCGACGAGAAATACGCAGTATTTT. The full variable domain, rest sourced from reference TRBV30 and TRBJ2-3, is SQTIHQWPATLVQPVGSPLSLECTVEGTSNPNLYWYRQAAGRGLQLLFYSVGIGQISSEVPQNLSASRPQDRQFILSSKKLLLSDSGFYLCASTGPTRNTQYFGPGTRLTVL.

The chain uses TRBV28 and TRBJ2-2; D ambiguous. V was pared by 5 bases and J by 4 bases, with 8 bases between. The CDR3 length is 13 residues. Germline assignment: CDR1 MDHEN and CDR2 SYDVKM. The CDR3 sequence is CASSGSGTGELFF. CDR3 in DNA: TGTGCCAGCAGTGGTTCTGGCACCGGGGAGCTGTTTTTT.

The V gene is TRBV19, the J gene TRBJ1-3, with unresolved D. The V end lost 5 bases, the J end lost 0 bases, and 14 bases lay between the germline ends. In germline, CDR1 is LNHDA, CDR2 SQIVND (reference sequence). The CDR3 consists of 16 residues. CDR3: CASSLAGRRSGNTIYF. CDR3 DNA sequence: TGTGCCAGTAGTCTGGCCGGACGCCGCTCTGGAAACACCATATATTTT.

CDR3 sequence (DNA): TGTGCCAGCAGCGTAGGGACGGATAATGAGCAGTTCTTC. Protein: CASSVGTDNEQFF. V usage is TRBV9 and J usage is TRBJ2-1; no reliable D call. CDR1 and CDR2 from the germline V gene are SGDLS and YYNGEE. This CDR3 contains 13 residues. V lost 0 bases and J 7 bases, leaving 8 bases between the germline ends.

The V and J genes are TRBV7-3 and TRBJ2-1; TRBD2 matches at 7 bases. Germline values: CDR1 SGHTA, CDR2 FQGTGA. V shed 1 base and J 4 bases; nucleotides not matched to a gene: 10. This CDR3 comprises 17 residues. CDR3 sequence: CASSLKGGAGAYNEQFF. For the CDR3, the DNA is TGTGCCAGCAGCTTAAAGGGTGGGGCGGGAGCGTACAATGAGCAGTTCTTC.

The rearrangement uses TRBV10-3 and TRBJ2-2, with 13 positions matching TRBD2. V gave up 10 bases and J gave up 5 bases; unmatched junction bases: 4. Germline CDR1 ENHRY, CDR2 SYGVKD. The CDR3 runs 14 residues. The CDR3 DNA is TGTGCCACAAGACTAGCGGGAGGAACCGGGGAGCTGTTTTTT. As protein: CATRLAGGTGELFF.